The clone carrying this T cell receptor beta chain was seen more than once but under ten times. Its antigen is undetermined. Within the sample, other DNA sequences also encode this same CDR3. The sample is drawn from a study of cytomegalovirus exposure and HLA in healthy donors. Primers included in the PCR were 60 Vbeta and 13 Jbeta primers. Sequenced by immunoSEQ multiplex PCR; TCRdb stores in-frame clones only, minus some. The sample lists about 180,000 clones; 60% to 85% were seen once. Study observations and caveats: Follow-up analysis found HLA locus-dependent TCR association rates, highest for DRB1 and lowest for HLA-C. Donor immune exposure was known only as CMV serostatus. Researchers catalogued roughly 170 TCR beta chains as cytomegalovirus-associated.

This CDR3 region has 15 residues. V dropped 6 bases and J dropped 5; count of bases not matched to a gene: 4. Germline loops: CDR1 MNHNS, CDR2 SASEGT. Material for sequencing was PBMCs. The chain links TRBV6-1 to TRBJ2-1, with 13 positions matching TRBD2. The sequence came from a man between 18 and 29 years old in good health and CMV-seronegative. The CDR3 region is CASRVLAGGNNEQFF. The DNA of the CDR3 is TGTGCCAGCAGAGTACTAGCGGGGGGGAACAATGAGCAGTTCTTC.